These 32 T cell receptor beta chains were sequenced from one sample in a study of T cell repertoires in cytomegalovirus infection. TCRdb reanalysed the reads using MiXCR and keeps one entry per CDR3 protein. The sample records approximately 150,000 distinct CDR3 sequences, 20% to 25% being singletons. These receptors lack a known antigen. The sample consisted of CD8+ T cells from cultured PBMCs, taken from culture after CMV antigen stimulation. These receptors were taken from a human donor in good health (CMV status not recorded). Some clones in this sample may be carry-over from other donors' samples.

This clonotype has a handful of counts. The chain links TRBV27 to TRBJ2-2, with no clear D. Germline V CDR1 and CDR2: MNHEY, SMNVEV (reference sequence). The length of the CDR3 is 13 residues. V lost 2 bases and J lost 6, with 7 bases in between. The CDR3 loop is CASSLELAGELFF. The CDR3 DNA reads TGTGCCAGCAGTTTAGAGCTGGCCGGGGAGCTGTTTTTT.

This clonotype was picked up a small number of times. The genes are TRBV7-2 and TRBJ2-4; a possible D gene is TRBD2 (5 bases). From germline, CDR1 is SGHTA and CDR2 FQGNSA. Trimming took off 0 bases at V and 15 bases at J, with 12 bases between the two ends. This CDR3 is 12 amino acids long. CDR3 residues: CASSLAGEDWYF. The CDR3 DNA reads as TGTGCCAGCAGCTTAGCCGGGGAAGATTGGTACTTC.

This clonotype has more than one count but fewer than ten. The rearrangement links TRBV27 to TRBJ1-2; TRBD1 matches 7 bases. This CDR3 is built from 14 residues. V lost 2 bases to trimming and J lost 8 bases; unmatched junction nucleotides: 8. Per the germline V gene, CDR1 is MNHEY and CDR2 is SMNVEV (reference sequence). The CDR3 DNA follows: TGTGCCAGCAGTTTAACAGGGGAATGGGGAGGCTACACCTTC. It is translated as CASSLTGEWGGYTF.

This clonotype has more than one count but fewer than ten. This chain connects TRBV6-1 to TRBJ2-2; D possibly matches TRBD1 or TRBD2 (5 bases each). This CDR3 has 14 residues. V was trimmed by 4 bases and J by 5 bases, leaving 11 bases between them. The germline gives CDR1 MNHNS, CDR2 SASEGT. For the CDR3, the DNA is TGTGCCAGCAGTGTTGGGGGTGAAACCGGGGAGCTGTTTTTT. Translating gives CASSVGGETGELFF.

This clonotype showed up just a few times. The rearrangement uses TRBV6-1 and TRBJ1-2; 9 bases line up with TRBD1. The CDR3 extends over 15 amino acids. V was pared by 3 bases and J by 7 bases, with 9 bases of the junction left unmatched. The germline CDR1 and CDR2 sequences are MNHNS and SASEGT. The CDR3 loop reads CASSDWGDRAFGYTF. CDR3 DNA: TGTGCCAGCAGTGACTGGGGGGACAGGGCTTTTGGCTACACCTTC.

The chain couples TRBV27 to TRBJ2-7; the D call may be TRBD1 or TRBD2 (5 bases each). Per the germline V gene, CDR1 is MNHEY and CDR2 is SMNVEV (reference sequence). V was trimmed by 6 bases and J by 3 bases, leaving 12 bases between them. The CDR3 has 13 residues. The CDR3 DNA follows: TGTGCCAGCAGCCGGGGCCAATACTACGAGCAGTACTTC. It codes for CASSRGQYYEQYF.

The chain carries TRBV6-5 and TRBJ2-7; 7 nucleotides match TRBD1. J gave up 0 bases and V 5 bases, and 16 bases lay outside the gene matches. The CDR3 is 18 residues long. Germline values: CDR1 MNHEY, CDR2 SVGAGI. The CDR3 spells CASSHDPTGALDSYEQYF. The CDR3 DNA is TGTGCCAGCAGTCACGATCCAACAGGGGCCCTTGACTCCTACGAGCAGTACTTC.

CDR3 sequence reads: CASSDPGASTDTQYF. CDR3 DNA: TGTGCCAGCAGTGACCCCGGTGCTAGCACAGATACGCAGTATTTT. J is TRBJ2-3 and V is TRBV6-1; D is unclear. Trimming left V 3 bases short and J 0 bases short, with 10 bases between. CDR3 size: 15 residues. Germline V gene lookup returns CDR1 MNHNS and CDR2 SASEGT.

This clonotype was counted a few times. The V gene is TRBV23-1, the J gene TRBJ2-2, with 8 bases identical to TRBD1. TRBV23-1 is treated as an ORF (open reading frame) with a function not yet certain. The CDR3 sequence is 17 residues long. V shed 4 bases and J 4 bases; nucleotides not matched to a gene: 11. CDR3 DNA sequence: TGCGCCAGCAGTCCGGGTCAAGACAGGGGTTCCACCGGGGAGCTGTTTTTT. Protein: CASSPGQDRGSTGELFF.

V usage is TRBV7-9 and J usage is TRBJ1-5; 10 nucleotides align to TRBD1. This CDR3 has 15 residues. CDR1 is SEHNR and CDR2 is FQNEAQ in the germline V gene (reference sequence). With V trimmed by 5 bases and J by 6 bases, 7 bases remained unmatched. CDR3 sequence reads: CASSLGQGEGQPQHF. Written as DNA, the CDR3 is TGTGCCAGCAGCCTAGGACAGGGGGAGGGTCAGCCCCAGCATTTT. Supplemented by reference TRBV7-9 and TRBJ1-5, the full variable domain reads DTGVSQNPRHKITKRGQNVTFRCDPISEHNRLYWYRQTLGQGPEFLTYFQNEAQLEKSRLLSDRFSAERPKGSFSTLEIQRTEQGDSAMYLCASSLGQGEGQPQHFGDGTRLSIL.

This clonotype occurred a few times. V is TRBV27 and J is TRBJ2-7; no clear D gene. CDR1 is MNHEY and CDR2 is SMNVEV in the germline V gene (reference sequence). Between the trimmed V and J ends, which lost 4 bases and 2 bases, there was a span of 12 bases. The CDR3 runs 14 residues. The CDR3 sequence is CASSSPDHPYEQYF. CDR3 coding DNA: TGTGCCAGCAGTTCTCCAGATCACCCCTACGAGCAGTACTTC.

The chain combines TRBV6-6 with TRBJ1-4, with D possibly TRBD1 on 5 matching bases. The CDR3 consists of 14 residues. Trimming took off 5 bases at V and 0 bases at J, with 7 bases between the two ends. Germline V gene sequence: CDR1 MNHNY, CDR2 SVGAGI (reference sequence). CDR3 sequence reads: CASSGTATNEKLFF. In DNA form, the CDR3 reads TGTGCCAGCAGTGGGACGGCAACTAATGAAAAACTGTTTTTT.

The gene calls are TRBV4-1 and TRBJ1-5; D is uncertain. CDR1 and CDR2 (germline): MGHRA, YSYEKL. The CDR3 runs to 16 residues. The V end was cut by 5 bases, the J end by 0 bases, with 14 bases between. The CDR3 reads CASSYQPLYSNQPQHF. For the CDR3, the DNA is TGCGCCAGCAGCTACCAACCTCTTTATAGCAATCAGCCCCAGCATTTT.

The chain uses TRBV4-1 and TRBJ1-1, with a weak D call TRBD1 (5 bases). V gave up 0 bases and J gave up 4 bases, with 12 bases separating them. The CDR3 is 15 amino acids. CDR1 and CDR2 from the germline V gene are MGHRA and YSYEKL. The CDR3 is CASSQDTVGGTEAFF. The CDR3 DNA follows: TGCGCCAGCAGCCAAGATACGGTCGGGGGCACTGAAGCTTTCTTT.

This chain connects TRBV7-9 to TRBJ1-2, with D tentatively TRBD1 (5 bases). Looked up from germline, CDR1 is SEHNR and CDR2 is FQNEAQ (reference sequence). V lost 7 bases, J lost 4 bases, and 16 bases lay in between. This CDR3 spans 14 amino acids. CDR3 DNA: TGTGCCAGCACCAGTAAGCGGGGGATCTATGGCTACACCTTC. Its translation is CASTSKRGIYGYTF.

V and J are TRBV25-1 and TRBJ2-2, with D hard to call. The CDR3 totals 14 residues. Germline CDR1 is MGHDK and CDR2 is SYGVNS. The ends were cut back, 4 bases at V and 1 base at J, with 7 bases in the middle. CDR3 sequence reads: CASSGGRNTGELFF. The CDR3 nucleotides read TGTGCCAGCAGTGGAGGCAGGAACACCGGGGAGCTGTTTTTT.

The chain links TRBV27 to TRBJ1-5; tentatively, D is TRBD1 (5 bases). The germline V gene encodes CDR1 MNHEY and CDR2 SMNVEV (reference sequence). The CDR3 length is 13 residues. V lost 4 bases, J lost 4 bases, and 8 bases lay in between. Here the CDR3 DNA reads TGTGCCAGCAGTTGGGGGGGGAATCAGCCCCAGCATTTT. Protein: CASSWGGNQPQHF.

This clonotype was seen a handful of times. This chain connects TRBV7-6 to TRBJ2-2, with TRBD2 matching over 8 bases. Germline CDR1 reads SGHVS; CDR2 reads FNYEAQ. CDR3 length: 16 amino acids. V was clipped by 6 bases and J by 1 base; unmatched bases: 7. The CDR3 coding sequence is TGTGCCAGCAGTAACCTACTAGCGGAGAACACCGGGGAGCTGTTTTTT. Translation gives CASSNLLAENTGELFF.

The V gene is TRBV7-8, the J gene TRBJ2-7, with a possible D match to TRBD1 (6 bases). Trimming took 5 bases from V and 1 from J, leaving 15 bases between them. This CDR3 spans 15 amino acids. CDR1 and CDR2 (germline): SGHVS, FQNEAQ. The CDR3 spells CASSPPTTGSYEQYF. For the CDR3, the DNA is TGTGCCAGCAGCCCACCTACGACAGGATCCTACGAGCAGTACTTC. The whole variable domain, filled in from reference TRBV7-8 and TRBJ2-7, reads GAGVSQSPRYKVAKRGQDVALRCDPISGHVSLFWYQQALGQGPEFLTYFQNEAQLDKSGLPSDRFFAERPEGSVSTLKIQRTQQEDSAVYLCASSPPTTGSYEQYFGPGTRLTVT.

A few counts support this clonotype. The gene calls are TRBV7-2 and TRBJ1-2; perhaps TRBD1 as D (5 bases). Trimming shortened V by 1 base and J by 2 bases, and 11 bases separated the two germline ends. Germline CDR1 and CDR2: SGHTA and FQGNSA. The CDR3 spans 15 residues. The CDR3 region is CASSLGVGVNYGYTF. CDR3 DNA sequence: TGTGCCAGCAGCTTAGGAGTGGGGGTCAACTATGGCTACACCTTC.

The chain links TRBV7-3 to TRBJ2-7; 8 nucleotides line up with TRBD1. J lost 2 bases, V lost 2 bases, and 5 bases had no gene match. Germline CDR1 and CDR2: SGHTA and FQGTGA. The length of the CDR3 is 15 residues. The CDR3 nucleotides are TGTGCCAGCAGCTTACCTAGGACAGGGACCTACGAGCAGTACTTC. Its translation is CASSLPRTGTYEQYF. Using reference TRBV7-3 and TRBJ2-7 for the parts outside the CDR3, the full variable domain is GAGVSQTPSNKVTEKGKYVELRCDPISGHTALYWYRQSLGQGPEFLIYFQGTGAADDSGLPNDRFFAVRPEGSVSTLKIQRTERGDSAVYLCASSLPRTGTYEQYFGPGTRLTVT.

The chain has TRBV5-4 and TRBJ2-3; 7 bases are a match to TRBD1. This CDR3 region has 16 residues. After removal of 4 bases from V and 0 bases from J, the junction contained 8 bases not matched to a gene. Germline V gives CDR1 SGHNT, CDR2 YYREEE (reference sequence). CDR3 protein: CASSARDSPSTDTQYF. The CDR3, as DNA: TGTGCCAGCAGCGCTCGGGACAGCCCTAGCACAGATACGCAGTATTTT.

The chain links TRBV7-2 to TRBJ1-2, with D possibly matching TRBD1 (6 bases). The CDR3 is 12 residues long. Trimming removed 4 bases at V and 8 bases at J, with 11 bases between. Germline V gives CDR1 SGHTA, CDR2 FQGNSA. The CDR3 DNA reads TGTGCCAGCAGCTCCAGGACAGTCGGCTACACCTTC. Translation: CASSSRTVGYTF.

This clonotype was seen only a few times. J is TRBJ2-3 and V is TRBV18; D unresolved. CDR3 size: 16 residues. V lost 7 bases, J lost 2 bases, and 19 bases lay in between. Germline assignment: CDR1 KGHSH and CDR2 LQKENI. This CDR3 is CASFSPADPFTDTQYF. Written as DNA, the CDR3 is TGTGCCAGCTTTTCCCCCGCTGACCCCTTCACAGATACGCAGTATTTT.

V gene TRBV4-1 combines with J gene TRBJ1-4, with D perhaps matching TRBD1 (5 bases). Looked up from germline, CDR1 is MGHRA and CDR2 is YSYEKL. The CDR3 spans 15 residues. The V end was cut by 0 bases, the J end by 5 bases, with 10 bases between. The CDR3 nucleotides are TGCGCCAGCAGCCAAGAAGGAGGGGTGAATGAAAAACTGTTTTTT. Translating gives CASSQEGGVNEKLFF.

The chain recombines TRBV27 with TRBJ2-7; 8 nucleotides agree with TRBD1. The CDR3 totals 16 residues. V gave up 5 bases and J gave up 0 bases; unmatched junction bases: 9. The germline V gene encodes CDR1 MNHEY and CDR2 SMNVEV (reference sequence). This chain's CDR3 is CASSPSTGEDSYEQYF. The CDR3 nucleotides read TGTGCCAGCAGTCCCTCGACAGGGGAGGACTCCTACGAGCAGTACTTC.

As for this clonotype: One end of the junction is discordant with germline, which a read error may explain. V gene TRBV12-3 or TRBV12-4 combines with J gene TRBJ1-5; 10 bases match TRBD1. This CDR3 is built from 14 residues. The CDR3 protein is CASGSGQGYQHQHF. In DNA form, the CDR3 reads TGTGCCAGCGGGTCGGGACAGGGGTATCAGCACCAGCATTTT.

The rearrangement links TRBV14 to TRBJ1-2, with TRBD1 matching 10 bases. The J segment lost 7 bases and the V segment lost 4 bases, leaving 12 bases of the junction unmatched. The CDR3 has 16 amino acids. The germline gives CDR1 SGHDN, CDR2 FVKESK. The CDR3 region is CASSLRDRGLISGYTF. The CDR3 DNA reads TGTGCCAGCAGCCTCAGGGACAGGGGTCTCATATCTGGCTACACCTTC.

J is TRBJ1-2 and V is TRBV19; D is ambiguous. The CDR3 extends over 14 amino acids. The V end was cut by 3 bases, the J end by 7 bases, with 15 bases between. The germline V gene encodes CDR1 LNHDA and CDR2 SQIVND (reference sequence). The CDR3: CASSILDGPGGYTF. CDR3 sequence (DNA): TGTGCCAGTAGTATTCTAGACGGCCCTGGTGGCTACACCTTC.

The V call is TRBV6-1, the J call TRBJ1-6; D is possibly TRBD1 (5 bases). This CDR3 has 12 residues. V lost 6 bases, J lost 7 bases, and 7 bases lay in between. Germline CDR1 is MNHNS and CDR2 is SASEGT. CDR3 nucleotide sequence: TGTGCCAGCAGCCAGGGCAATTCACCCCTCCACTTT. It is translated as CASSQGNSPLHF.

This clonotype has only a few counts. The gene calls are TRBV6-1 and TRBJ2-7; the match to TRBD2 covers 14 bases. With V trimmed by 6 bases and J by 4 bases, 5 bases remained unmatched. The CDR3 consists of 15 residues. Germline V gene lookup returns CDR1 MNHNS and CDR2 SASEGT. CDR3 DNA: TGTGCCAGCAGCGAGGGACTAGCGGGGGTATACGAGCAGTACTTC. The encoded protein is CASSEGLAGVYEQYF.

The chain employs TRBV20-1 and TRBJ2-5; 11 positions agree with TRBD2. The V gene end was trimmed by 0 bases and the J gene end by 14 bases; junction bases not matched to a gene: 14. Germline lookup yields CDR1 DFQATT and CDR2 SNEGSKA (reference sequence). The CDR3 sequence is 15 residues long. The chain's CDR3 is CSARDLLAGGAAPYF. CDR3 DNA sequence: TGCAGTGCTAGAGATCTCCTAGCGGGGGGTGCGGCTCCTTACTTC.